This T cell receptor (beta chain) was identified during a study of T-cell memory formation after mild COVID-19. Study overall: Largely, TCR clusters stayed within a single donor.

Via MiXCR, TCRdb re-called the 5' RACE reads, giving one row per CDR3 protein. In the table there are hundreds of thousands of distinct CDR3 sequences, roughly 13% of which are singletons. Trimming left V 3 bases short and J 0 bases short, with 11 bases between. The germline V gene has CDR1 DFQATT and CDR2 SNEGSKA (reference sequence). The CDR3 is made up of 14 amino acids. Regarding the study as a whole: Detection of some responders pre-infection suggested pre-existing cross-reactive memory T cells participated. The CD4+ clones that contracted clustered mainly within CM and EM, and the CD8+ clones concentrated in EMRA.

This clonotype was counted a few times. Its antigen remains unidentified. This chain joins TRBV20-1 and TRBJ2-5; tentatively, D is TRBD1 (6 bases). The receptor comes from a man between 18 and 35 years old who had mild COVID-19 (a few samples of this study predate the infection). Cell type and time point are not known. Sequenced material: PBMCs or a T cell subset sorted from them (not recorded which). CDR3 sequence: CSASVGAHQETQYF. CDR3 in DNA: TGCAGTGCTAGTGTGGGGGCCCACCAAGAGACCCAGTACTTC.